Described below is a single T cell receptor (beta chain) sequence and its context. No antigen is known for it. The CDR3 is 15 residues long. Germline values: CDR1 LGHNA, CDR2 YNFKEQ. The ends lost 4 bases at V and 3 bases at J; junction bases unmatched: 6. This entry belongs to a study of persistence of HIV-infected CD4 T cells. Study-wide background: Multiple blood draws of up to about 180 mL, except two donors with single leukapheresis.

Sequencing used immunoSEQ version 4 in survey mode. Each sample used up to about 1 ug genomic DNA diluted to approximately 9.2 ng/uL. The table came from immunoSEQ multiplex PCR; TCRdb's copy has only in-frame clones and leaves some out. The sample lists some 39,000 clones, around four fifths occurring once. Study-wide results and caveats: Degenerate expanded CDR3beta sequences were enriched among CMV- and Gag-responding cells.

Cells were stimulated with overlapping HIV-1 Gag 15-mer peptides. Memory cells lacking CD40L and CD69 with high CD45RO were sorted. This clonotype was sampled from an adult with HIV. The donor label of this sample is uncertain. Sequences were derived from cultured CD4+ T cells from PBMCs, sampled from a patient who received antiretroviral therapy. The rearrangement joins TRBV4-2 to TRBJ1-5, with 7 bases matching TRBD1. The CDR3 sequence is CASSPGTANNQPQHF. CDR3 sequence (DNA): TGTGCCAGCAGCCCAGGGACAGCGAACAATCAGCCCCAGCATTTT.